This TCR beta chain was recorded in a study of T cells expressing NK-cell markers. At the level of the study: All TCR beta repertoires analysed originated from sorted CD3+CD56+NKG2C+, CD3+CD56+NKG2C- and CD3+CD56-NKG2C+ T cells. HCMV seropositivity marked seven of the eight sequenced donors; one was seronegative. Study observations and caveats: The CD3+CD56-NKG2C+ fraction of a handful of donors was likewise dominated by these clonotypes.

TCRdb reprocessed the 5' RACE reads; each CDR3 protein has one entry and no DNA is given. Its clone listing holds just under 150,000 distinct CDR3 sequences. The CDR3 runs 17 residues. Germline V gene lookup returns CDR1 SGHRS and CDR2 YFSETQ. A note on this clonotype: Its matching antigen is unknown.

The rearrangement links TRBV5-1 to TRBJ2-2; TCRdb lists TRBD2, though no DNA is available to test this call. This receptor was obtained from a man younger than 30 in good health. The source material was blood T cells: a sorted CD56 or NKG2C T cell subset, CD4+ or CD8+ T cells, or bulk PBMC T cells (not recorded which). CDR3 sequence reads: CASSLARGLAHTGELFF.